Each of the 29 T cell receptor beta chains below was sequenced from the same sample in a study of OX40 agonist ivuxolimab in advanced cancers. The library was produced with the immunoSEQ multiplex PCR assay. The clones in this table, taken by TCRdb from immuneACCESS, are in-frame only. Not every clone is retained; where verified, under half of the shortfall comes from an unresolved V gene, and the cause of the rest is unknown. Here the sample has around 70,000 clones; more than 75% occur a single time. The ten largest clones represent about 5% of the sample. Sequences were derived from CD4+ or CD8+ T cells sorted from blood, sampled in a trial of the OX40 agonist ivuxolimab. Receptor source: an adult with an advanced solid tumor such as melanoma, head and neck, liver or kidney cancer.

The chain is built from TRBV19 and TRBJ1-4, with a tentative D call TRBD1 (6 bases). The CDR3 is 20 amino acids. Germline CDR1 LNHDA, CDR2 SQIVND (reference sequence). V was pared by 1 base and J by 5 bases, with 26 bases between. In DNA, the CDR3 is TGTGCCAGTAGTATAGTTCGTCTTCTGGGGACAACCAGCGAAAATGAAAAACTGTTTTTT. Amino acids: CASSIVRLLGTTSENEKLFF. Supplemented by reference TRBV19 and TRBJ1-4, the full variable domain reads DGGITQSPKYLFRKEGQNVTLSCEQNLNHDAMYWYRQDPGQGLRLIYYSQIVNDFQKGDIAEGYSVSREKKESFPLTVTSAQKNPTAFYLCASSIVRLLGTTSENEKLFFGSGTQLSVL.

This chain joins TRBV18 and TRBJ1-3; D not resolved. Germline CDR1 reads KGHSH; CDR2 reads LQKENI. The CDR3 contains 15 residues. V lost 3 bases, J lost 1 base, and 10 bases lay in between. The CDR3 loop reads CASSPDGSSGNTIYF. The CDR3 DNA reads as TGTGCCAGCTCACCGGACGGGAGTTCTGGAAACACCATATATTTT.

The chain uses TRBV23-1 and TRBJ1-1; D is uncertain. TRBV23-1 is an ORF, and what it does is uncertain. CDR3 length equals 12 residues. V was trimmed by 7 bases and J by 2 bases, leaving 8 bases between them. CDR3 sequence (DNA): TGCGCCAGCACACTCGCAAACACTGAAGCTTTCTTT. Protein product: CASTLANTEAFF.

This clone was seen just once. The V call is TRBV6-1, the J call TRBJ1-5; D is unresolved. Germline CDR1 is MNHNS and CDR2 is SASEGT. The CDR3 covers 13 residues. V dropped 7 bases and J dropped 6 bases, with 13 bases sitting between them. Written as DNA, the CDR3 is TGTGCCAGCATTGGGGTTTGGGGTCAGCCCCAGCATTTT. Residues: CASIGVWGQPQHF.

The chain links TRBV10-3 to TRBJ2-1, with TRBD2 matching over 8 bases. Germline CDR1 and CDR2: ENHRY and SYGVKD. V was clipped by 10 bases and J by 3 bases; unmatched bases: 11. CDR3 size: 15 residues. The CDR3 is CATRHVAGNYNEQFF. The CDR3 nucleotides read TGTGCCACCAGACATGTAGCGGGGAACTACAATGAGCAGTTCTTC.

J is TRBJ2-7 and V is TRBV19, with TRBD1 matching 7 bases. Trimming at V came to 6 bases and at J to 3 bases, leaving 8 bases not matched to a gene. The CDR3 is made up of 14 amino acids. Germline V lookup: CDR1 LNHDA, CDR2 SQIVND (reference sequence). The CDR3 region is CASRPGTASYEQYF. In nucleotides, the CDR3 is TGTGCCAGTAGACCAGGGACAGCTAGCTACGAGCAGTACTTC.

A single count supports this clone. The genes are TRBV6-5 and TRBJ2-7, with D possibly being TRBD2 (6 bases). Per the germline V gene, CDR1 is MNHEY and CDR2 is SVGAGI. V lost 4 bases, J lost 0 bases, and 13 bases lay in between. The CDR3 covers 15 residues. CDR3 sequence reads: CASSSSTSNSYEQYF. CDR3 DNA sequence: TGTGCCAGCAGTTCCTCGACTAGTAACTCCTACGAGCAGTACTTC.

The chain carries TRBV27 and TRBJ2-7; either TRBD1 or TRBD2 may fit D (6 bases each). The CDR3 has 14 residues. CDR1 is MNHEY, CDR2 SMNVEV, per germline (reference sequence). The V end was cut by 3 bases, the J end by 5 bases, with 14 bases between. The CDR3 nucleotides are TGTGCCAGCAGTTTTTATGGGGGGCAAAACGAGCAGTACTTC. Protein product: CASSFYGGQNEQYF.

The chain uses TRBV19 and TRBJ2-1; 7 nucleotides agree with TRBD1. The CDR3 consists of 18 residues. J lost 3 bases, V lost 2 bases, and 13 bases had no gene match. CDR1 and CDR2 from the germline V gene are LNHDA and SQIVND (reference sequence). CDR3 in amino acids: CASSITPRTGGGYNEQFF. In DNA form, the CDR3 reads TGTGCCAGTAGTATAACGCCCCGGACAGGTGGGGGCTACAATGAGCAGTTCTTC.

The chain has TRBV19 and TRBJ1-3, with a tentative D call TRBD1 (6 bases). The CDR3 consists of 16 residues. Germline lookup yields CDR1 LNHDA and CDR2 SQIVND (reference sequence). Trimming pared 3 bases from V and 0 bases from J, leaving 12 bases between. The CDR3 sequence: CASSIVGQNSGNTIYF. Here the CDR3 DNA reads TGTGCCAGTAGTATTGTTGGACAGAACTCTGGAAACACCATATATTTT.

This chain uses TRBV7-2 with TRBJ2-7; the D is unclear. The CDR3 totals 13 residues. Trimming removed 5 bases at V and 2 bases at J, with 10 bases between. The V gene's germline CDR1 is SGHTA and CDR2 FQGNSA. This CDR3 is CASSPHQTYEQYF. The CDR3 coding sequence is TGTGCCAGCAGCCCCCACCAGACCTACGAGCAGTACTTC.

CDR3 residues: CASSLVGRGNTIYF. The CDR3 DNA reads as TGTGCCAGCAGCTTAGTGGGACGGGGAAACACCATATATTTT. J is TRBJ1-3 and V is TRBV7-2; D is possibly TRBD1 (5 bases). The germline V gene encodes CDR1 SGHTA and CDR2 FQGNSA. This CDR3 region has 14 residues. The V gene lost 1 base and the J gene lost 4 bases, with 8 bases spanning the gap.

The gene calls are TRBV5-1 and TRBJ1-3; 8 nucleotides align to TRBD1. The CDR3 has 16 residues. The germline gives CDR1 SGHRS, CDR2 YFSETQ. Germline trimming cut 4 bases from V and 2 bases from J; bases unmatched to any gene: 8. In nucleotides, the CDR3 is TGCGCCAGCAGCCAGCTTCAGGGGGCGGCTGGAAACACCATATATTTT. Its protein is CASSQLQGAAGNTIYF.

J is TRBJ1-4 and V is TRBV25-1; a weak D match, TRBD1 (5 bases). This CDR3 is built from 12 residues. Germline CDR1 and CDR2: MGHDK and SYGVNS. Trimming removed 6 bases from V and 5 bases from J, with 7 bases in between. In DNA, the CDR3 is TGTGCCAGCAGGGACATCAATGAAAAACTGTTTTTT. Its protein product is CASRDINEKLFF.

Only a few counts were recorded for this clone. The chain links TRBV2 to TRBJ1-6, with D tentatively TRBD1 (6 bases). The germline V gene encodes CDR1 SNHLY and CDR2 FYNNEI. Trimming left V 9 bases short and J 9 bases short, with 18 bases between. The CDR3 is 14 amino acids. In nucleotides, the CDR3 is TGTGCCAGACTCGGGGGGCCGATTGGTTCACCCCTCCACTTT. Its translation is CARLGGPIGSPLHF.

V usage is TRBV19 and J usage is TRBJ2-3; D not certain. The CDR3 length is 13 residues. V lost 6 bases to trimming and J lost 2 bases, with 9 bases between them. Germline lookup yields CDR1 LNHDA and CDR2 SQIVND (reference sequence). Written as DNA, the CDR3 is TGTGCCAGTAGCCAATTCCCCACAGATACGCAGTATTTT. Amino acid sequence: CASSQFPTDTQYF.

The chain couples TRBV19 to TRBJ1-5; D gene ambiguous. V shed 1 base and J shed 0 bases, with 10 bases lying between them. Germline assignment: CDR1 LNHDA and CDR2 SQIVND (reference sequence). CDR3 size: 16 residues. CDR3 sequence reads: CASSIGDSYSNQPQHF. For the CDR3, the DNA is TGTGCCAGTAGTATAGGAGACTCATATAGCAATCAGCCCCAGCATTTT.

The chain couples TRBV4-1 to TRBJ1-5; no clear D gene. Germline V gives CDR1 MGHRA, CDR2 YSYEKL. CDR3 length equals 13 residues. Trimming shortened V by 1 base and J by 4 bases, and 5 bases separated the two germline ends. The CDR3 here is CASSQAPNQPQHF. For the CDR3, the DNA is TGCGCCAGCAGCCAAGCCCCAAATCAGCCCCAGCATTTT.

This chain connects TRBV21-1 to TRBJ1-3. TRBV21-1 has pseudogene status. CDR3 length: 17 residues. The CDR3 reads CASSIGAFAGPGNTIYF. CDR3 nucleotide sequence: TGTGCCAGCAGCATCGGAGCATTCGCCGGTCCTGGAAACACCATATATTTT.

V gene TRBV7-2 combines with J gene TRBJ2-1; D is ambiguous. Trimming left V 0 bases short and J 0 bases short, with 12 bases between. Per the germline V gene, CDR1 is SGHTA and CDR2 is FQGNSA. This CDR3 region has 17 residues. The CDR3 reads CASSLARVEASYNEQFF. The CDR3 nucleotides are TGTGCCAGCAGCTTAGCAAGGGTCGAGGCCTCCTACAATGAGCAGTTCTTC.

The V gene is TRBV13, the J gene TRBJ2-3, with TRBD1 identical over 11 bases. The CDR3 is made up of 18 amino acids. The germline gives CDR1 PRHDT, CDR2 FYEKMQ (reference sequence). V lost 5 bases, J lost 3 bases, and 13 bases stayed unmatched. CDR3 protein: CASSTGQGAFWGTDTQYF. The CDR3 DNA reads TGTGCCAGCAGCACCGGACAGGGGGCCTTTTGGGGAACAGATACGCAGTATTTT.

This clone was counted between two and nine times. This chain connects TRBV6-6 to TRBJ1-3, with D possibly being TRBD1 (5 bases). Per the germline V gene, CDR1 is MNHNY and CDR2 is SVGAGI (reference sequence). This CDR3 has 13 residues. V shed 5 bases and J shed 0 bases, with 5 bases lying between them. Here the CDR3 reads CASSGASGNTIYF. CDR3 nucleotides: TGTGCCAGCAGTGGGGCCTCTGGAAACACCATATATTTT.

This clone was seen a few times. V and J are TRBV6-5 and TRBJ2-5; 12 bases align to TRBD1. With V trimmed by 6 bases and J by 5 bases, 7 bases remained unmatched. Germline CDR1 is MNHEY and CDR2 is SVGAGI. The CDR3 totals 15 residues. CDR3 residues: CASRRRDRGQETQYF. The CDR3 nucleotides are TGTGCCAGCAGAAGGAGGGACAGGGGGCAGGAGACCCAGTACTTC.

The chain carries TRBV5-1 and TRBJ1-1; D is ambiguous. The CDR3 is made up of 15 amino acids. Germline CDR1 and CDR2: SGHRS and YFSETQ. Trimming removed 2 bases at V and 3 bases at J, with 14 bases between. The CDR3 is CASSLMGYGDTEAFF. In DNA form, the CDR3 reads TGCGCCAGCAGCTTAATGGGATACGGAGACACTGAAGCTTTCTTT.

The rearrangement links TRBV19 to TRBJ1-2; possibly TRBD1 for D (6 bases). The germline V and J ends were trimmed by 6 bases and 4 bases, with 18 bases remaining between them. The CDR3 consists of 15 residues. Germline assignment: CDR1 LNHDA and CDR2 SQIVND (reference sequence). CDR3 sequence: CASSATGPYVYGYTF. In nucleotides, the CDR3 is TGTGCCAGTAGCGCGACAGGACCATACGTCTATGGCTACACCTTC. Full variable domain (rest looked up from reference TRBV19 and TRBJ1-2): DGGITQSPKYLFRKEGQNVTLSCEQNLNHDAMYWYRQDPGQGLRLIYYSQIVNDFQKGDIAEGYSVSREKKESFPLTVTSAQKNPTAFYLCASSATGPYVYGYTFGSGTRLTVV.

This sequence joins TRBV6-6 and TRBJ1-2; no firm D call. Trimming cost V 7 bases and J 5 bases, with 14 bases left between them. This CDR3 is 13 amino acids long. The germline gives CDR1 MNHNY, CDR2 SVGAGI (reference sequence). CDR3 bases: TGTGCCAGCACCCCCAGCCAAGGGTATGGCTACACCTTC. It translates to CASTPSQGYGYTF.

This chain joins TRBV29-1 and TRBJ2-5, with no clear D. The CDR3 is 9 residues long. Germline V gene data show CDR1 as SQVTM and CDR2 as ANQGSEA. The V gene lost 5 bases and the J gene lost 5 bases, with 3 bases spanning the gap. For the CDR3, the DNA is TGCAGCGTTAGGGAGACCCAGTACTTC. This codes for CSVRETQYF.

This chain connects TRBV20-1 to TRBJ2-7; no clear D gene. Looked up from germline, CDR1 is DFQATT and CDR2 is SNEGSKA (reference sequence). V was shortened by 1 base and J by 4 bases, with 5 bases between the two germline ends. The CDR3 extends over 11 amino acids. The CDR3 coding sequence is TGCAGTGCTAGAGCCCAATACGAGCAGTACTTC. It specifies CSARAQYEQYF.

The rearrangement joins TRBV6-1 to TRBJ1-2; D remains unclear. V was trimmed by 2 bases and J by 0 bases, leaving 13 bases between them. From germline, CDR1 is MNHNS and CDR2 SASEGT. The CDR3 runs 16 residues. DNA of the CDR3: TGTGCCAGCAGTGAACTCTTTGGGTTTACTAACTATGGCTACACCTTC. Protein sequence: CASSELFGFTNYGYTF.